The 29 T cell receptor beta chains reported below all come from one sample, sequenced in a study of CD8+ T cells in alopecia areata. Treatment specified: oral pan-JAK inhibitor, 5-10 mg twice daily. As the sequencing template, cDNA was produced by extracting RNA and reverse transcribing it. The method was immunoSEQ multiplex PCR; TCRdb's version includes in-frame clones alone and lacks a portion of them. The data hold 95,000 to 100,000 clones, with 55% to 70% observed a single time. The sample in question was CD8+ T cells sorted from blood, obtained at approximately week 60, from a patient treated with tofacitinib. The receptors come from a human donor with alopecia areata.

The chain combines TRBV27 with TRBJ2-3; the D gene could be TRBD1 or TRBD2 (5 bases each). Germline V CDR1 and CDR2: MNHEY, SMNVEV (reference sequence). Trimming left V 2 bases short and J 4 bases short, with 13 bases between. This CDR3 has 15 amino acids. In DNA, the CDR3 is TGTGCCAGCAGTTTAGGGGCCAGAGGGGCAGATACGCAGTATTTT. Protein: CASSLGARGADTQYF.

The chain employs TRBV10-2 and TRBJ1-2; the D is unclear. This CDR3 has 14 amino acids. V lost 10 bases, J lost 7 bases, and 22 bases lay in between. Germline lookup yields CDR1 WSHSY and CDR2 SAAADI. The CDR3 DNA is TGCGCCACTATCCCGGGCCGGCGATCGGGTGGCTACACCTTC. Protein sequence: CATIPGRRSGGYTF.

V gene TRBV6-1 combines with J gene TRBJ2-7, with TRBD1 as a possible D gene (6 bases). CDR1 is MNHNS and CDR2 is SASEGT in the germline V gene. V lost 8 bases and J lost 0, with 17 bases in between. This CDR3 is built from 15 residues. The CDR3 loop reads CASGLVGHDSYEQYF. The CDR3 DNA is TGTGCCAGCGGCCTGGTGGGACACGACTCCTACGAGCAGTACTTC.

This clone was counted between two and nine times. The J gene is TRBJ2-1, the V gene TRBV2; 7 positions agree with TRBD1. CDR1 SNHLY and CDR2 FYNNEI come from the germline V gene. The CDR3 is 11 amino acids. V lost 10 bases, J lost 9 bases, and 6 bases stayed unmatched. This chain's CDR3 is CATLYRGEQFF. The CDR3 nucleotides are TGTGCCACCCTTTACAGGGGTGAGCAGTTCTTC.

V and J are TRBV27 and TRBJ2-1, with D maybe TRBD1 (9 bases). Germline V gives CDR1 MNHEY, CDR2 SMNVEV (reference sequence). Trimming left V 2 bases short and J 7 bases short, with 21 bases between. The CDR3 covers 17 residues. CDR3 coding DNA: TGTGCCAGCAGTTTAAAAGTAGCGGGACAGGGAGTTAATGAGCAGTTCTTC. Its translation: CASSLKVAGQGVNEQFF.

The J gene is TRBJ2-3, the V gene TRBV4-1; D ambiguous. The CDR3 loop spans 14 amino acids. Germline CDR1 MGHRA, CDR2 YSYEKL. V gave up 1 base and J gave up 5 bases, with 10 bases separating them. The CDR3 reads CASSQATTLDTQYF. The DNA of the CDR3 is TGCGCCAGCAGCCAAGCAACAACCCTAGATACGCAGTATTTT.

Only a few counts were recorded for this clone. The chain recombines TRBV11-2 with TRBJ2-7, with TRBD1 matching 7 bases. Germline loops: CDR1 SGHAT, CDR2 FQNNGV. The CDR3 runs 16 residues. The J segment lost 3 bases and the V segment lost 3 bases, leaving 11 bases of the junction unmatched. The DNA for the CDR3 is TGTGCCAGCAGCTTCACTCCTGAGGGACAGTACTACGAGCAGTACTTC. Translated, it gives CASSFTPEGQYYEQYF. Full variable domain (outside the CDR3, taken from reference TRBV11-2 and TRBJ2-7): EAGVAQSPRYKIIEKRQSVAFWCNPISGHATLYWYQQILGQGPKLLIQFQNNGVVDDSQLPKDRFSAERLKGVDSTLKIQPAKLEDSAVYLCASSFTPEGQYYEQYFGPGTRLTVT.

The chain combines TRBV4-1 with TRBJ2-5; D perhaps matches TRBD2 (7 bases). Germline loops: CDR1 MGHRA, CDR2 YSYEKL. CDR3 length: 14 residues. V lost 1 base and J 13 bases, leaving 19 bases between the germline ends. In DNA, the CDR3 is TGCGCCAGCAGCCAAGGGGCGGGGGCGGCCCCACTGTACTTC. Its protein product is CASSQGAGAAPLYF.

The rearrangement joins TRBV12-5 to TRBJ2-3, with D unresolved. Between the trimmed V and J ends, which lost 1 base and 9 bases, there was a span of 11 bases. CDR3 size: 13 residues. Germline V gives CDR1 LGHNT, CDR2 FRNRAP. The CDR3 is CASGLGRVETQYF. CDR3 coding DNA: TGTGCTAGTGGTTTGGGCCGTGTCGAGACGCAGTATTTT.

This clone was detected a few times. The chain joins TRBV7-3 to TRBJ2-6; D call uncertain. V lost 4 bases and J lost 2, with 0 bases in between. Germline CDR1 reads SGHTA; CDR2 reads FQGTGA. This CDR3 is 12 amino acids long. The CDR3: CASSSGANVLTF. The CDR3 DNA sequence: TGTGCCAGCAGCTCTGGGGCCAACGTCCTGACTTTC.

The J gene is TRBJ2-7, the V gene TRBV2, with D perhaps TRBD1 (6 bases). Trimming cost V 11 bases and J 5 bases, with 22 bases left between them. Germline V CDR1 and CDR2: SNHLY, FYNNEI. There are 14 residues in the CDR3. CDR3 in DNA: TGTGCCTTAACCTACCGGGACAAATCCAACGAGCAGTACTTC. Amino acid sequence: CALTYRDKSNEQYF.

The chain links TRBV7-9 to TRBJ2-7, with D possibly being TRBD2 (5 bases). The CDR3 is 15 residues long. Germline V gene lookup returns CDR1 SEHNR and CDR2 FQNEAQ (reference sequence). Trimming shortened V by 4 bases and J by 0 bases, and 13 bases separated the two germline ends. CDR3 protein: CASSSDSRDSYEQYF. The CDR3 nucleotides are TGTGCCAGCAGCTCGGACTCCCGGGACTCCTACGAGCAGTACTTC.

J is TRBJ2-7 and V is TRBV11-2, with D unresolved. Looked up from germline, CDR1 is SGHAT and CDR2 is FQNNGV. Trimming removed 1 base at V and 10 bases at J, with 8 bases between. The CDR3 spans 11 residues. CDR3 protein: CASSLGPYQYF. CDR3 nucleotide sequence: TGTGCCAGCAGCTTAGGTCCTTACCAGTACTTC. The full variable domain, with the rest looked up from reference TRBV11-2 and TRBJ2-7, is EAGVAQSPRYKIIEKRQSVAFWCNPISGHATLYWYQQILGQGPKLLIQFQNNGVVDDSQLPKDRFSAERLKGVDSTLKIQPAKLEDSAVYLCASSLGPYQYFGPGTRLTVT.

V usage is TRBV5-6 and J usage is TRBJ1-5; TRBD1 matches at 7 bases. The CDR3 has 15 residues. V lost 0 bases and J lost 6; bases outside the gene matches: 6. CDR1 is SGHDT, CDR2 YYEEEE, per germline. The DNA for the CDR3 is TGTGCCAGCAGCTTGGGACAGGGTCTTGGTCAGCCCCAGCATTTT. It yields the protein CASSLGQGLGQPQHF.

This clone was counted only a few times. The gene calls are TRBV2 and TRBJ2-7, with a possible D match to TRBD1 (6 bases). The CDR3 has 12 amino acids. V lost 4 bases and J lost 4, with 8 bases in between. Looked up from germline, CDR1 is SNHLY and CDR2 is FYNNEI. The CDR3 DNA sequence: TGTGCCAGCAGTGGGGACAATTACGAGCAGTACTTC. Amino acid sequence: CASSGDNYEQYF.

The chain couples TRBV29-1 to TRBJ2-6; 9 nucleotides match TRBD1. CDR3 length: 17 residues. Losses at the gene ends were 6 bases for V and 2 bases for J; bases not matched to a gene: 11. CDR1 is SQVTM, CDR2 ANQGSEA, per germline. CDR3 residues: CSVQADRGGAGANVLTF. CDR3 nucleotide sequence: TGCAGCGTGCAAGCGGACAGGGGTGGGGCTGGGGCCAACGTCCTGACTTTC. The full variable domain, rest sourced from reference TRBV29-1 and TRBJ2-6, is SAVISQKPSRDICQRGTSLTIQCQVDSQVTMMFWYRQQPGQSLTLIATANQGSEATYESGFVIDKFPISRPNLTFSTLTVSNMSPEDSSIYLCSVQADRGGAGANVLTFGAGSRLTVL.

The V and J genes are TRBV5-1 and TRBJ2-7; D could derive from TRBD1 or TRBD2 (6 bases each). The CDR3 spans 14 residues. Trimming shortened V by 2 bases and J by 3 bases, and 12 bases separated the two germline ends. Germline CDR1 reads SGHRS; CDR2 reads YFSETQ. As DNA, the CDR3 is TGCGCCAGCAGCTTAAGGGGGGAGGACTACGAGCAGTACTTC. The encoded protein is CASSLRGEDYEQYF.

The chain uses TRBV7-9 and TRBJ2-1; D gene unclear. Trimming took off 7 bases at V and 0 bases at J, with 7 bases between the two ends. CDR1 and CDR2 from the germline V gene are SEHNR and FQNEAQ (reference sequence). The CDR3 has 13 residues. Written as DNA, the CDR3 is TGTGCCAGCATTGGCGGCTCCTACAATGAGCAGTTCTTC. Translation: CASIGGSYNEQFF.

This chain links TRBV11-1 with TRBJ2-7; D is ambiguous. This CDR3 contains 13 residues. V was cut by 4 bases and J by 5 bases, with 12 bases left in between. The germline CDR1 and CDR2 sequences are SGHAT and FQDESV (reference sequence). Here the CDR3 DNA reads TGTGCCAGCAGCTATAGCTATTCGGACGAGCAGTACTTC. This translates into CASSYSYSDEQYF.

The rearrangement links TRBV11-2 to TRBJ2-3; D gene unclear. With 4 bases removed from V and 3 bases from J, the gap between germline ends came to 5 bases. CDR3 length: 12 amino acids. Germline V CDR1 and CDR2: SGHAT, FQNNGV. Here the CDR3 DNA reads TGTGCCAGCAGCTACATAACAGATACGCAGTATTTT. The encoded protein is CASSYITDTQYF.

The J gene is TRBJ2-2, the V gene TRBV27; the match to TRBD1 covers 12 bases. The CDR3 runs 16 residues. The V gene end was trimmed by 8 bases and the J gene end by 4 bases; junction bases not matched to a gene: 8. Germline CDR1 is MNHEY and CDR2 is SMNVEV (reference sequence). The CDR3 sequence is CASRRGQGALTGELFF. CDR3 in DNA: TGTGCCAGCCGACGGGGACAGGGGGCGCTCACCGGGGAGCTGTTTTTT.

This clone showed up just a few times. The gene calls are TRBV10-1 and TRBJ2-2, with no clear D. CDR1 is WNHNN, CDR2 SYGVQD, per germline (reference sequence). The CDR3 has 13 residues. V was clipped by 4 bases and J by 6 bases, with 9 bases between them. This chain's CDR3 is CASSVSDSGELFF. Written as DNA, the CDR3 is TGCGCCAGCAGTGTGTCCGATTCCGGGGAGCTGTTTTTT.

V and J are TRBV13 and TRBJ2-2; TRBD1 matches 9 bases. V lost 4 bases to trimming and J lost 2 bases; unmatched junction nucleotides: 11. CDR3 length: 18 residues. Per germline, CDR1 PRHDT and CDR2 FYEKMQ (reference sequence). CDR3 DNA: TGTGCCAGCAGCTCCCGCACCGGGACAGGGTTAAACACCGGGGAGCTGTTTTTT. Its translation is CASSSRTGTGLNTGELFF. Using reference TRBV13 and TRBJ2-2 for the parts outside the CDR3, the full variable domain is AAGVIQSPRHLIKEKRETATLKCYPIPRHDTVYWYQQGPGQDPQFLISFYEKMQSDKGSIPDRFSAQQFSDYHSELNMSSLELGDSALYFCASSSRTGTGLNTGELFFGEGSRLTVL.

The rearrangement links TRBV11-1 to TRBJ2-5, with 9 positions matching TRBD1. The germline gives CDR1 SGHAT, CDR2 FQDESV (reference sequence). V lost 5 bases and J lost 5; bases outside the gene matches: 12. The CDR3 loop spans 16 amino acids. For the CDR3, the DNA is TGTGCCAGCAGCCCCAGCCTGACAGGGGGGACTGAGACCCAGTACTTC. Protein: CASSPSLTGGTETQYF. Drawing the rest from reference TRBV11-1 and TRBJ2-5, the complete variable domain is EAEVAQSPRYKITEKSQAVAFWCDPISGHATLYWYRQILGQGPELLVQFQDESVVDDSQLPKDRFSAERLKGVDSTLKIQPAELGDSAMYLCASSPSLTGGTETQYFGPGTRLLVL.

V and J are TRBV5-1 and TRBJ1-5, with 7 bases aligning to TRBD1. Germline V lookup: CDR1 SGHRS, CDR2 YFSETQ. CDR3 length: 15 amino acids. Germline trimming cut 0 bases from V and 9 bases from J; bases unmatched to any gene: 9. CDR3 nucleotide sequence: TGCGCCAGCAGCTTGGACAGGGGCCCTATCTCGCCCCAGCATTTT. Its protein product is CASSLDRGPISPQHF.

The rearrangement joins TRBV5-6 to TRBJ2-2; a possible D gene is TRBD1 (6 bases). Germline assignment: CDR1 SGHDT and CDR2 YYEEEE. There are 14 residues in the CDR3. V was pared by 2 bases and J by 4 bases, with 9 bases between. This chain's CDR3 is CASSFGTLTGELFF. DNA for the CDR3: TGTGCCAGCAGCTTCGGGACACTCACCGGGGAGCTGTTTTTT.

The rearrangement joins TRBV30 to TRBJ2-1; possible D gene TRBD2, 5 bases. V was trimmed by 0 bases and J by 3 bases, leaving 12 bases between them. Germline V CDR1 and CDR2: GTSNPN, SVGIG (reference sequence). The length of the CDR3 is 15 residues. The CDR3 DNA reads as TGTGCCTGGAGTGTAGACTACCTCGACTACAATGAGCAGTTCTTC. Protein product: CAWSVDYLDYNEQFF.

This clone was seen a few times. This rearrangement joins TRBV5-6 to TRBJ1-1; D is uncertain. V dropped 2 bases and J dropped 1 base, with 12 bases sitting between them. The CDR3 covers 15 residues. Per germline, CDR1 SGHDT and CDR2 YYEEEE. The CDR3 bases are TGTGCCAGCAGCTTAAACCCACTAACGAACACTGAAGCTTTCTTT. Encoded protein: CASSLNPLTNTEAFF.

This clone was seen only a few times. This sequence joins TRBV30 and TRBJ1-2, with 10 nucleotides matching TRBD1. Germline CDR1 reads GTSNPN; CDR2 reads SVGIG (reference sequence). The CDR3 extends over 17 amino acids. After removal of 2 bases from V and 4 bases from J, the junction contained 13 bases not matched to a gene. The CDR3 loop is CAWSHRRDRGVFYGYTF. The CDR3 bases are TGTGCCTGGAGTCATAGGCGGGACAGGGGAGTTTTCTATGGCTACACCTTC. Looking up the rest from reference TRBV30 and TRBJ1-2 gives the full variable domain: SQTIHQWPATLVQPVGSPLSLECTVEGTSNPNLYWYRQAAGRGLQLLFYSVGIGQISSEVPQNLSASRPQDRQFILSSKKLLLSDSGFYLCAWSHRRDRGVFYGYTFGSGTRLTVV.